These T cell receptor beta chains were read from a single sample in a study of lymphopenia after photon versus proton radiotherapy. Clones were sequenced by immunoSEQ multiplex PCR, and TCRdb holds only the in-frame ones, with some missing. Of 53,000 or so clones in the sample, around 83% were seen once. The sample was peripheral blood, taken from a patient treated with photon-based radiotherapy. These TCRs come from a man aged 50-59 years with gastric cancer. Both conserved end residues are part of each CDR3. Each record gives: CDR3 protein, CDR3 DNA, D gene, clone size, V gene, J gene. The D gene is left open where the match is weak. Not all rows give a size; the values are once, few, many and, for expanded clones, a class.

CASSVPSGRGTGELFF	TGTGCCAGCAGTGTCCCTAGCGGGAGGGGCACCGGGGAGCTGTTTTTT	TRBD2	once	TRBV6-1	TRBJ2-2
CSVEVGGQVEQFF	TGCAGCGTTGAAGTGGGAGGGCAGGTTGAGCAGTTCTTC	TRBD2	-	TRBV29-1	TRBJ2-1
CASSDRGEVNYGYTF	TGTGCCAGCAGTGACCGGGGGGAGGTAAACTATGGCTACACCTTC	-	-	TRBV2	TRBJ1-2
CASSPPRQGAGEKLFF	TGTGCCAGCAGTCCTCCCCGACAGGGGGCGGGTGAAAAACTGTTTTTT	TRBD1	-	TRBV25-1	TRBJ1-4
CASSLESSLSRETQYF	TGTGCCAGCAGCTTAGAGTCCAGCCTGTCCCGAGAGACCCAGTACTTC	-	-	TRBV11-2	TRBJ2-5
CASIGTQREQYF	TGTGCCAGCATAGGGACCCAACGTGAGCAGTACTTC	-	-	TRBV27	TRBJ2-7
CASRAGVDDEQFF	TGTGCCAGTAGAGCGGGAGTCGACGATGAGCAGTTCTTC	TRBD2	-	TRBV19	TRBJ2-1
CASTPLGDTDTQYF	TGTGCCAGCACCCCCTTGGGGGACACAGATACGCAGTATTTT	-	-	TRBV9	TRBJ2-3
CAWRDLGQRGRGTQYF	TGTGCCTGGAGAGACCTCGGACAGAGGGGACGGGGTACGCAGTATTTT	-	-	TRBV30	TRBJ2-3
CASSIVTSGRFEHNEQFF	TGTGCCAGTAGTATCGTAACTAGCGGGAGATTTGAACACAATGAGCAGTTCTTC	TRBD2	-	TRBV19	TRBJ2-1
CASSSTGANYGYTF	TGCGCCAGCAGTTCGACAGGGGCCAACTATGGCTACACCTTC	TRBD1	-	TRBV5-1	TRBJ1-2
CASSLGPGGGTGFYEQYF	TGTGCCAGCAGCTTGGGGCCCGGCGGAGGCACGGGTTTCTACGAGCAGTACTTC	-	-	TRBV5-4	TRBJ2-7
CASSSQSGGEQFF	TGTGCCAGCAGTTCCCAAAGCGGGGGGGAGCAGTTCTTC	TRBD2	-	TRBV27	TRBJ2-1
CASSRDGAGKGEKLFF	TGCGCCAGCAGCCGGGATGGGGCAGGGAAGGGTGAAAAACTGTTTTTT	-	-	TRBV5-1	TRBJ1-4
CASSSTTGINQPQHF	TGTGCCAGCAGCTCGACCACAGGGATCAATCAGCCCCAGCATTTT	-	-	TRBV5-5	TRBJ1-5
CASTPSGRVDTQYF	TGTGCCAGTACCCCTAGCGGGAGGGTGGATACGCAGTATTTT	TRBD2	few	TRBV19	TRBJ2-3
CASSSGLARYNEQFF	TGTGCCAGCAGCTCGGGACTAGCGAGATACAATGAGCAGTTCTTC	TRBD2	-	TRBV11-2	TRBJ2-1
CASLRGLNNEQFF	TGCGCCAGCCTTAGGGGTCTCAACAATGAGCAGTTCTTC	-	-	TRBV10-2	TRBJ2-1
CASSQAGHSTGELFF	TGCGCCAGCAGCCAAGCAGGGCATTCCACCGGGGAGCTGTTTTTT	-	few	TRBV4-1	TRBJ2-2
CASSLHPAGSNQPQHF	TGTGCCAGCAGCCTACACCCGGCGGGCTCCAATCAGCCCCAGCATTTT	-	-	TRBV28	TRBJ1-5
CASSYHNEQYF	TGTGCCAGCAGCTACCACAACGAGCAGTACTTC	-	-	TRBV11-3	TRBJ2-7
CASSYSLKETQYF	TGTGCCAGCAGTTACAGCTTGAAGGAGACCCAGTACTTC	-	once	TRBV27	TRBJ2-5
CASSIGSGFETEAFF	TGTGCCAGTAGTATAGGGTCGGGATTTGAAACTGAAGCTTTCTTT	-	-	TRBV19	TRBJ1-1
CASSLGVDSGRSNTGELFF	TGTGCCAGCAGTTTAGGGGTTGATAGCGGGAGATCAAACACCGGGGAGCTGTTTTTT	TRBD2	-	TRBV28	TRBJ2-2
CSGRDREDYNEQFF	TGCAGCGGGCGTGACAGGGAGGATTACAATGAGCAGTTCTTC	-	once	TRBV29-1	TRBJ2-1
CASSLVEVSRLGGFDTQYF	TGTGCCAGCAGTTTAGTTGAGGTCTCGAGACTAGGGGGCTTTGATACGCAGTATTTT	-	-	TRBV7-6	TRBJ2-3
CASSLDVRGPSSGNTIYF	TGTGCCAGCAGCTTAGACGTCAGGGGCCCCTCCTCTGGAAACACCATATATTTT	-	-	TRBV7-6	TRBJ1-3
CASSLLESDEQFF	TGTGCCAGCAGTTTGCTCGAGTCCGATGAGCAGTTCTTC	-	-	TRBV27	TRBJ2-1
CASSTTSGRANEQFF	TGTGCCAGCAGCACGACTAGCGGGAGGGCCAATGAGCAGTTCTTC	TRBD2	-	TRBV5-4	TRBJ2-1
CASKTRGMETQYF	TGTGCCAGCAAGACACGAGGTATGGAGACCCAGTACTTC	-	-	TRBV6-1	TRBJ2-5
CASSPEAGGRETQYF	TGTGCCAGCTCACCAGAGGCCGGTGGGAGGGAGACCCAGTACTTC	-	-	TRBV18	TRBJ2-5
CASSDQGAGANVLTF	TGTGCCAGCAGCGACCAGGGGGCTGGGGCCAACGTCCTGACTTTC	TRBD1	-	TRBV7-6	TRBJ2-6
CASSVDPKGTEAFF	TGTGCCAGCAGCGTCGATCCCAAGGGCACTGAAGCTTTCTTT	-	-	TRBV9	TRBJ1-1
CASSLGRGLATAGELFF	TGTGCCAGCAGTTTAGGCAGGGGACTAGCGACGGCCGGGGAGCTGTTTTTT	TRBD2	once	TRBV27	TRBJ2-2
CATSRDTLALAQYEQYF	TGTGCCACCAGCAGAGACACCCTCGCGCTAGCTCAGTACGAGCAGTACTTC	-	-	TRBV15	TRBJ2-7
CASSQARGTEAFF	TGTGCCAGCAGCCAAGCCCGAGGCACTGAAGCTTTCTTT	-	-	TRBV4-2	TRBJ1-1
CASRKGRLNTEAFF	TGTGCCAGCAGGAAGGGCAGGCTGAACACTGAAGCTTTCTTT	-	-	TRBV6-4	TRBJ1-1
CASSPANRENTEAFF	TGTGCCAGCTCACCAGCAAACAGGGAAAACACTGAAGCTTTCTTT	-	-	TRBV18	TRBJ1-1
CASSPGTGPSSGANVLTF	TGCGCCAGCAGCCCCGGAACTGGGCCCTCCTCTGGGGCCAACGTCCTGACTTTC	-	-	TRBV5-1	TRBJ2-6
CASSLGTSGKTDTQYF	TGTGCCAGCAGCTTAGGGACTAGCGGGAAGACAGATACGCAGTATTTT	TRBD2	-	TRBV13	TRBJ2-3
CASSLAMAAYGYTF	TGTGCCAGCAGCTTAGCGATGGCAGCCTATGGCTACACCTTC	-	-	TRBV7-3	TRBJ1-2